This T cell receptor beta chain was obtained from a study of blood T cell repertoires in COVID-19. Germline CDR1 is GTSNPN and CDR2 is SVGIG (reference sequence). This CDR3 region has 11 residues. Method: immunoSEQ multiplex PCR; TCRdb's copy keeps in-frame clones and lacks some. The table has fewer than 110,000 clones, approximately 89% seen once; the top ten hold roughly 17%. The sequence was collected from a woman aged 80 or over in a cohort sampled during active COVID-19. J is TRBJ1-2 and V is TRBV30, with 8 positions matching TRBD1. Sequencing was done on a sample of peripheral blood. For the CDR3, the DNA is TGTGGGCAGGGGGCGGTCTATGGCTACACCTTC. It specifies CGQGAVYGYTF.